This T cell receptor (beta chain) was captured by sequencing in a study of siplizumab effects on memory and regulatory T cells. Study-wide points: Memory T cells appeared less diverse than naive cells, which seemed to contribute substantially to alloresponse. Neither a naive nor a memory phenotype was assignable to roughly 75-96% of proliferating CD4+ or CD8+ clones. The mean Treg-derived percentage of mappable alloreactive CD4+ clones was 55% to 80% with siplizumab compared with 26.9% in controls.

TCRdb's table, derived via immunoSEQ multiplex PCR, lists solely in-frame clones and lacks some. Here the sample spans over 95,000 clones, 85% to 95% being singletons. Comment on this clone: Its antigen remains unidentified.

CDR3 length: 15 residues. The V and J ends lost 0 bases and 2 bases respectively, with 7 bases between them. Per the germline V gene, CDR1 is KGHSH and CDR2 is LQKENI. The sequence was collected from a human donor in good health. The V call is TRBV18, the J call TRBJ1-4, with a tentative D call TRBD1 (5 bases). The sequenced material came from non-Treg CD4+ T cells sorted from blood. CDR3 sequence: CASSPPSGTNEKLFF. CDR3 nucleotides: TGTGCCAGCTCACCACCTTCAGGGACTAATGAAAAACTGTTTTTT.